This T cell receptor (beta chain) was sequenced during a study of shared clonotypes between healthy human individuals. Here immunoSEQ multiplex PCR was the method, and the copy in TCRdb shows in-frame clones only, minus some. The repertoire has roughly 890,000 clones, 92% of them found once; the top ten carry 24%. Selected positively for CCR7 and CD45RO-negative, naive CD8 cells excluded terminally differentiated effector memory CD45RA+ cells. This receptor was taken from a man aged 25-45 years in good health. Sequences were obtained from naive CD8+ T cells sorted from blood.

CDR3 loop: CASSLEGGRQETQYF. CDR3 DNA sequence: TGTGCCAGCAGCTTAGAAGGGGGAAGGCAAGAGACCCAGTACTTC. This chain links TRBV7-2 with TRBJ2-5, with a weak D call TRBD1 (6 bases). The CDR3 length is 15 residues. CDR1 is SGHTA, CDR2 FQGNSA, per germline. The V end lost 1 base, the J end lost 2 bases, and 11 bases lay between the germline ends.